Listed below are T cell receptor beta chains from one sample, sequenced in a study of blood T cell repertoires in COVID-19. This table comes from immunoSEQ multiplex PCR, and its TCRdb copy is limited to in-frame clones, with some not included. This table has roughly 360,000 clones, around 87% appearing once. Sequencing was performed on PBMCs or T cells enriched from blood (not recorded which). All receptors come from a man younger than 45 who had recovered from COVID-19. The CDR3 runs from the conserved cysteine through the conserved F or W. The D gene is left open where the match is weak. Only some rows state a clone size, as once, few, many or a class for expanded clones.

j_call v_call clone_size d_call cdr3_aa cdr3_nt
TRBJ1-2 TRBV7-3 once TRBD1 CASSLSPGGGYTF TGTGCCAGCAGCTTAAGCCCAGGGGGAGGCTACACCTTC
TRBJ2-3 TRBV9 - - CASSAPGDSTDTQYF TGTGCCAGCAGCGCTCCGGGGGATAGCACAGATACGCAGTATTTT
TRBJ1-2 TRBV7-8 - - CASSLAGANYGYTF TGTGCCAGCAGCTTAGCAGGGGCCAACTATGGCTACACCTTC
TRBJ1-1 TRBV3-1/TRBV3-2 - TRBD1 CASSQDGTGNTEAFF TGTGCCAGCAGCCAAGACGGGACAGGGAACACTGAAGCTTTCTTT
TRBJ1-1 TRBV10-3 - TRBD1 CAISESMTGQAFF TGTGCCATCAGTGAGTCGATGACAGGGCAAGCTTTCTTT
TRBJ1-2 TRBV12-3/TRBV12-4 once - CASSGDNYGYTF TGTGCCAGCAGTGGAGACAACTATGGCTACACCTTC
TRBJ1-5 TRBV7-9 - TRBD1 CASSLGRDSRNQPQHF TGTGCCAGCAGCTTAGGCCGGGACAGCAGGAATCAGCCCCAGCATTTT
TRBJ1-5 TRBV27 - - CASSPKGGGSDNQPQHF TGTGCCAGCAGCCCTAAGGGGGGGGGCTCAGACAATCAGCCCCAGCATTTT
TRBJ2-2 TRBV30 once - CAWRARGTGELFF TGTGCCTGGAGGGCTCGGGGGACCGGGGAGCTGTTTTTT
TRBJ1-2 TRBV6-5 - - CASSFGPRRLYGYTF TGTGCCAGCAGTTTCGGTCCTCGAAGACTCTATGGCTACACCTTC
TRBJ2-3 TRBV27 once - CASSIPGGSARPDTQYF TGTGCCAGCAGTATCCCCGGTGGTAGCGCCCGCCCGGATACGCAGTATTTT
TRBJ2-2 TRBV10-3 - - CAISERGAETGELFF TGTGCCATCAGTGAGCGGGGGGCGGAAACCGGGGAGCTGTTTTTT
TRBJ2-7 TRBV7-9 - - CASSTWGENSYEQYF TGTGCCAGCAGCACGTGGGGGGAAAACTCCTACGAGCAGTACTTC
TRBJ1-2 TRBV12-5 - - CASAPGQIYGYTF TGTGCTAGTGCCCCAGGACAGATCTATGGCTACACCTTC
TRBJ1-3 TRBV2 few - CASRDKEYSGNTIYF TGTGCCAGCAGGGACAAGGAGTACTCTGGAAACACCATATATTTT
TRBJ1-2 TRBV5-5 - - CASSLDWTYSLYDNYGYTF TGTGCCAGCAGCTTGGATTGGACATACAGTTTATACGATAACTATGGCTACACCTTC
TRBJ1-3 TRBV10-1 - - CASSDGSGNTIYF TGCGCCAGCAGTGACGGTTCTGGAAACACCATATATTTT
TRBJ1-1 TRBV27 - - CASRRTVTYNTEAFF TGTGCCAGCAGGAGGACAGTTACTTACAACACTGAAGCTTTCTTT
TRBJ1-2 TRBV2 few TRBD1 CASTEGDRVRGYTF TGTGCCAGCACGGAAGGGGACAGGGTAAGAGGCTACACCTTC
TRBJ2-6 TRBV7-9 - - CASLGWGRANVLTF TGTGCCAGCCTGGGTTGGGGCAGGGCCAACGTCCTGACTTTC
TRBJ1-4 TRBV15 - - CATSRDRGRTNEKLFF TGTGCCACCAGCAGAGATCGGGGGAGAACTAATGAAAAACTGTTTTTT
TRBJ1-1 TRBV4-3 - TRBD1 CASSLQGDTEAFF TGCGCCAGCAGCCTACAGGGGGACACTGAAGCTTTCTTT
TRBJ2-2 TRBV9 - - CASSVIPGNTGELFF TGTGCCAGCAGCGTTATCCCAGGGAACACCGGGGAGCTGTTTTTT
TRBJ1-2 TRBV19 - - CASSLRANYGYTF TGTGCCAGTAGTCTGAGAGCTAACTATGGCTACACCTTC
TRBJ1-2 TRBV19 - - CASSIALDYGYTF TGTGCCAGTAGTATCGCGCTAGACTATGGCTACACCTTC
TRBJ2-1 TRBV11-2 - - CASSLGGEQFF TGTGCCAGCAGCTTGGGGGGTGAGCAGTTCTTC
TRBJ2-7 TRBV30 - TRBD1 CAWDRGQGIREQYF TGTGCCTGGGATAGGGGACAGGGGATAAGGGAGCAGTACTTC
TRBJ1-4 TRBV19 - - CATSPGAGGELFF TGTGCCACCTCCCCCGGGGCCGGAGGGGAACTGTTTTTT
TRBJ1-4 TRBV7-9 - - CASSLEGRGLDATNEKLFF TGTGCCAGCAGCTTAGAGGGCAGGGGCCTTGATGCAACTAATGAAAAACTGTTTTTT
TRBJ2-3 TRBV4-3 - - CASSPRGSSTDTQYF TGCGCCAGCAGCCCCCGGGGTTCTAGCACAGATACGCAGTATTTT
TRBJ1-4 TRBV6-5 - - CASIRSEKLFF TGTGCCAGCATCCGAAGCGAAAAACTGTTTTTT
TRBJ1-1 TRBV5-1 - - CASSPGTGGEAFF TGCGCCAGCAGCCCTGGGACGGGGGGTGAAGCTTTCTTT
TRBJ1-1 TRBV18 - - CASSPEGGNTEAFF TGTGCCAGCTCACCAGAAGGGGGGAACACTGAAGCTTTCTTT
TRBJ1-5 TRBV7-2 - - CASSLDPGQPQHF TGTGCCAGCAGCTTAGATCCCGGTCAGCCCCAGCATTTT
TRBJ1-6 TRBV5-5 - - CASSQEGSGLGAPLHF TGTGCCAGCAGCCAGGAGGGTTCAGGGCTAGGGGCACCCCTCCACTTT
TRBJ2-7 TRBV7-9 - - CASSRPEKAYEQYF TGTGCCAGCAGTCGTCCGGAGAAGGCCTACGAGCAGTACTTC
TRBJ2-2 TRBV10-1 - TRBD1 CASSERTGNTGELFF TGCGCCAGCAGTGAGCGGACAGGGAACACCGGGGAGCTGTTTTTT
TRBJ1-6 TRBV18 - - CASSPGWDSNSRGSPLHF TGTGCCAGCTCACCGGGGTGGGACTCGAATAGCAGAGGTTCACCCCTCCACTTT
TRBJ1-2 TRBV18 - TRBD1 CASSHISPGQGNYGYTF TGTGCCAGCTCACACATCAGCCCGGGACAGGGAAACTATGGCTACACCTTC
TRBJ1-3 TRBV3-1/TRBV3-2 - TRBD1 CASSHRQGRNTIYF TGTGCCAGCAGTCACCGACAGGGCAGAAACACCATATATTTT
TRBJ1-5 TRBV21-1 once - CASSKPRAWVLDQPQHF TGTGCCAGCAGCAAACCCAGGGCTTGGGTTTTGGATCAGCCCCAGCATTTT
TRBJ1-2 TRBV25-1 - TRBD1 CASSVDRIYGYTF TGTGCCAGCAGTGTGGACAGGATCTATGGCTACACCTTC
TRBJ2-7 TRBV4-3 - TRBD1 CASSQDGQVGEQYF TGCGCCAGCAGCCAAGACGGACAGGTCGGCGAGCAGTACTTC
TRBJ2-2 TRBV24-1 - TRBD1 CATSDPGQGPTGELFF TGTGCCACCAGTGATCCGGGACAGGGCCCCACCGGGGAGCTGTTTTTT
TRBJ1-1 TRBV6-6 - - CASTLDGRFGTEAFF TGTGCCAGCACCCTTGATGGGCGTTTTGGCACTGAAGCTTTCTTT
TRBJ1-1 TRBV6-5 - - CASTPTGPVVTEAFF TGTGCCAGCACCCCGACAGGACCCGTGGTCACTGAAGCTTTCTTT
TRBJ2-5 TRBV4-1 - TRBD1 CASSQGDRVSQETQYF TGCGCCAGCAGCCAGGGGGACAGGGTATCGCAAGAGACCCAGTACTTC
TRBJ2-7 TRBV7-2 - TRBD2 CASRSTSGGSYEQYF TGTGCCAGCCGATCGACTAGCGGGGGCTCCTACGAGCAGTACTTC
TRBJ1-1 TRBV7-2 - - CASSWGLRMNTEAFF TGTGCCAGCAGCTGGGGACTTCGCATGAACACTGAAGCTTTCTTT
TRBJ2-6 TRBV29-1 - - CSVGGGSGANVLTF TGCAGCGTTGGAGGGGGCTCTGGGGCCAACGTCCTGACTTTC
TRBJ1-2 TRBV19 - - CASSIVGSGSDYGYTF TGTGCCAGTAGTATAGTCGGGTCAGGGTCAGACTATGGCTACACCTTC
TRBJ1-2 TRBV6-5 - - CASSYSASGDDYTF TGTGCCAGCAGTTACTCGGCGTCGGGGGATGACTACACCTTC